This is a list of T cell receptor beta chains from one sample in a study of T cell repertoires in cytomegalovirus infection. TCRdb redid the calling of the reads with MiXCR, one entry per CDR3 protein. The table includes about 360,000 distinct CDR3 sequences, 15% to 20% detected once. Input material: PBMCs. These receptors originate from a human donor in good health (CMV status not recorded). Some clones in this sample may be carry-over from other donors' samples. Both conserved end residues are part of each CDR3. The order of the fields is D gene, clone size, J gene, V gene, CDR3 protein, CDR3 DNA. D genes are given only for firm matches. Expanded clones are given a class, and other clones once, few, many or no size at all.

d_call: .; clone_size: .; j_call: TRBJ1-4; v_call: TRBV28; cdr3_aa: CASSSQDRNEKLFF; cdr3_nt: TGTGCCAGCAGTTCACAGGATCGTAATGAAAAACTGTTTTTT
d_call: TRBD2; clone_size: .; j_call: TRBJ2-7; v_call: TRBV20-1; cdr3_aa: CSASANPEGGDYEQYF; cdr3_nt: TGCAGTGCTAGCGCGAACCCCGAGGGAGGGGACTACGAGCAGTACTTC
d_call: TRBD1; clone_size: few; j_call: TRBJ2-1; v_call: TRBV11-2; cdr3_aa: CASSSNRGRNEQFF; cdr3_nt: TGTGCCAGCAGTTCCAACAGGGGGAGGAATGAGCAGTTCTTC
d_call: TRBD2; clone_size: .; j_call: TRBJ2-1; v_call: TRBV5-3; cdr3_aa: CASRWAGGPREQFF; cdr3_nt: TGTGCCAGCAGGTGGGCGGGGGGGCCTCGAGAGCAGTTCTTC
d_call: TRBD1; clone_size: few; j_call: TRBJ2-3; v_call: TRBV28; cdr3_aa: CASSLGWGTGADTQYF; cdr3_nt: TGTGCCAGCAGTTTGGGATGGGGGACAGGGGCAGATACGCAGTATTTT
d_call: TRBD2; clone_size: many; j_call: TRBJ2-7; v_call: TRBV7-2; cdr3_aa: CASSFRTSGTSSYEQYF; cdr3_nt: TGTGCCAGCAGCTTTAGGACTAGCGGGACGAGCTCCTACGAGCAGTACTTC
d_call: TRBD2; clone_size: few; j_call: TRBJ2-3; v_call: TRBV7-2; cdr3_aa: CASSTSWRGGDTQYF; cdr3_nt: TGTGCCAGCAGCACTAGTTGGCGGGGGGGGGATACGCAGTATTTT
d_call: .; clone_size: many; j_call: TRBJ2-7; v_call: TRBV12-3/TRBV12-4; cdr3_aa: CASSLGRVYEQYF; cdr3_nt: TGTGCCAGCAGTTTAGGTCGAGTATACGAGCAGTACTTC
d_call: .; clone_size: many; j_call: TRBJ1-5; v_call: TRBV11-2; cdr3_aa: CASSLFYATAYTSNQPQHF; cdr3_nt: TGTGCCAGCAGCTTATTCTATGCGACGGCATATACCAGCAATCAGCCCCAGCATTTT
d_call: .; clone_size: many; j_call: TRBJ2-7; v_call: TRBV7-7; cdr3_aa: CASSPLVEGHEQYF; cdr3_nt: TGTGCCAGCAGCCCGCTGGTTGAGGGCCACGAGCAGTACTTC
d_call: TRBD2; clone_size: few; j_call: TRBJ2-5; v_call: TRBV4-2; cdr3_aa: CASSLEAVAGGETQYF; cdr3_nt: TGTGCCAGCAGCCTCGAAGCGGTAGCGGGAGGTGAGACCCAGTACTTC
d_call: .; clone_size: many; j_call: TRBJ2-7; v_call: TRBV5-5; cdr3_aa: CASSLREGTSSYEQYF; cdr3_nt: TGTGCCAGCAGCTTGAGAGAGGGGACGAGCTCCTACGAGCAGTACTTC
d_call: TRBD2; clone_size: many; j_call: TRBJ2-7; v_call: TRBV5-6; cdr3_aa: CASSLVAGAPPVQYF; cdr3_nt: TGTGCCAGCAGCCTCGTAGCGGGAGCCCCTCCGGTACAGTACTTC
d_call: .; clone_size: many; j_call: TRBJ2-7; v_call: TRBV7-2; cdr3_aa: CASSLGGQIPYEQYF; cdr3_nt: TGTGCCAGCAGCTTGGGGGGACAGATCCCCTACGAGCAGTACTTC
d_call: .; clone_size: .; j_call: TRBJ2-5; v_call: TRBV27; cdr3_aa: CASKSPQEGAKTQYF; cdr3_nt: TGTGCCAGCAAGAGCCCTCAAGAAGGCGCGAAGACCCAGTACTTC
d_call: .; clone_size: few; j_call: TRBJ1-5; v_call: TRBV19; cdr3_aa: CASNQGLGQPQHF; cdr3_nt: TGTGCCAGTAATCAGGGGCTGGGACAGCCCCAGCATTTT
d_call: TRBD1; clone_size: many; j_call: TRBJ2-7; v_call: TRBV7-2; cdr3_aa: CASSRRQGHGYEQYF; cdr3_nt: TGTGCCAGCAGTCGGCGACAGGGCCATGGGTACGAGCAGTACTTC
d_call: .; clone_size: .; j_call: TRBJ2-5; v_call: TRBV7-2; cdr3_aa: CASSSQGPSGTQYF; cdr3_nt: TGTGCCAGCAGCTCTCAGGGCCCTTCGGGGACCCAGTACTTC
d_call: .; clone_size: few; j_call: TRBJ1-5; v_call: TRBV11-2; cdr3_aa: CASSLISGYSNQPQHF; cdr3_nt: TGTGCCAGCAGCTTAATATCAGGCTATAGCAATCAGCCCCAGCATTTT
d_call: TRBD2; clone_size: many; j_call: TRBJ2-2; v_call: TRBV12-3/TRBV12-4; cdr3_aa: CASSLGLAGVSGELFF; cdr3_nt: TGTGCCAGCAGTTTAGGACTAGCGGGAGTATCCGGGGAGCTGTTTTTT
d_call: .; clone_size: many; j_call: TRBJ2-7; v_call: TRBV7-2; cdr3_aa: CASSLARTNGYEQYF; cdr3_nt: TGTGCCAGCAGCTTAGCGCGCACGAATGGATACGAGCAGTACTTC
d_call: .; clone_size: .; j_call: TRBJ1-5; v_call: TRBV28; cdr3_aa: CASSSPSGSNQPQHF; cdr3_nt: TGTGCCAGCAGTTCACCTTCGGGTAGCAATCAGCCCCAGCATTTT
d_call: .; clone_size: many; j_call: TRBJ2-3; v_call: TRBV7-2; cdr3_aa: CASSLPELYTQYF; cdr3_nt: TGTGCCAGCAGCCTCCCTGAGTTGTATACGCAGTATTTT
d_call: TRBD1; clone_size: few; j_call: TRBJ2-2; v_call: TRBV11-2; cdr3_aa: CASSAQGAAGELFF; cdr3_nt: TGTGCCAGCAGCGCACAGGGGGCTGCCGGGGAGCTGTTTTTT
d_call: .; clone_size: few; j_call: TRBJ2-3; v_call: TRBV2; cdr3_aa: CASWSLTGTDTQYF; cdr3_nt: TGTGCCAGCTGGAGTCTGACGGGCACAGATACGCAGTATTTT
d_call: TRBD2; clone_size: few; j_call: TRBJ2-5; v_call: TRBV7-8; cdr3_aa: CASIQGAGGLETQYF; cdr3_nt: TGTGCCAGCATTCAAGGGGCGGGGGGGCTGGAGACCCAGTACTTC
d_call: .; clone_size: few; j_call: TRBJ2-7; v_call: TRBV12-5; cdr3_aa: CASGLDSLYEQYF; cdr3_nt: TGTGCTAGTGGTTTGGACAGTCTGTACGAGCAGTACTTC
d_call: .; clone_size: .; j_call: TRBJ1-5; v_call: TRBV20-1; cdr3_aa: CSAAPGGDQPQHF; cdr3_nt: TGCAGTGCTGCGCCGGGGGGGGATCAGCCCCAGCATTTT
d_call: .; clone_size: few; j_call: TRBJ1-3; v_call: TRBV7-6; cdr3_aa: CASSIGPGLSGNTIYF; cdr3_nt: TGTGCCAGCAGCATCGGGCCGGGCCTCTCTGGAAACACCATATATTTT
d_call: .; clone_size: .; j_call: TRBJ2-3; v_call: TRBV12-3/TRBV12-4; cdr3_aa: CASSFSGVNTQYF; cdr3_nt: TGTGCCAGCAGTTTCTCAGGGGTGAATACGCAGTATTTT
d_call: TRBD1; clone_size: .; j_call: TRBJ2-3; v_call: TRBV6-1; cdr3_aa: CASRRAGTGETDTQYF; cdr3_nt: TGTGCCAGCAGAAGAGCCGGGACAGGGGAGACAGATACGCAGTATTTT
d_call: TRBD2; clone_size: .; j_call: TRBJ2-5; v_call: TRBV28; cdr3_aa: CASETSGGARETQYF; cdr3_nt: TGTGCCAGCGAGACTAGCGGGGGGGCCCGAGAGACCCAGTACTTC
d_call: TRBD2; clone_size: few; j_call: TRBJ2-2; v_call: TRBV7-2; cdr3_aa: CASRMLAGATGGELFF; cdr3_nt: TGTGCCAGCAGGATGCTAGCGGGGGCCACCGGCGGGGAGCTGTTTTTT
d_call: .; clone_size: .; j_call: TRBJ1-3; v_call: TRBV7-9; cdr3_aa: CASSPLSRDTIYF; cdr3_nt: TGTGCCAGCAGCCCACTCAGCCGGGACACCATATATTTT
d_call: .; clone_size: few; j_call: TRBJ2-3; v_call: TRBV9; cdr3_aa: CASSTTGTRPDTQYF; cdr3_nt: TGTGCCAGCAGCACCACAGGGACCAGGCCGGATACGCAGTATTTT
d_call: .; clone_size: many; j_call: TRBJ2-7; v_call: TRBV7-9; cdr3_aa: CASSLSYRSQRSSYEQYF; cdr3_nt: TGTGCCAGCAGCTTATCTTACCGATCCCAGAGGAGCTCCTACGAGCAGTACTTC
d_call: .; clone_size: once; j_call: TRBJ1-1; v_call: TRBV3-1; cdr3_aa: CASSQVGSNTEAFF; cdr3_nt: TGTGCCAGCAGCCAAGTAGGCTCAAACACTGAAGCTTTCTTT
d_call: TRBD2; clone_size: many; j_call: TRBJ2-7; v_call: TRBV7-2; cdr3_aa: CASSPGTSGLSYEQYF; cdr3_nt: TGTGCCAGCAGCCCGGGGACTAGCGGGCTCTCCTACGAGCAGTACTTC
d_call: TRBD2; clone_size: many; j_call: TRBJ2-5; v_call: TRBV4-2; cdr3_aa: CASSQARAGGRQETQYF; cdr3_nt: TGTGCCAGCAGCCAGGCTAGAGCGGGGGGGCGCCAAGAGACCCAGTACTTC
d_call: TRBD1; clone_size: few; j_call: TRBJ2-3; v_call: TRBV10-3; cdr3_aa: CAISDWDRGRTDTQYF; cdr3_nt: TGTGCCATTTCCGATTGGGACAGGGGGCGCACAGATACGCAGTATTTT
d_call: .; clone_size: .; j_call: TRBJ2-1; v_call: TRBV11-2; cdr3_aa: CASSPGRSYNEQFF; cdr3_nt: TGTGCCAGCAGCCCGGGACGGTCCTACAATGAGCAGTTCTTC
d_call: .; clone_size: .; j_call: TRBJ1-1; v_call: TRBV28; cdr3_aa: CASDRRALNTEAFF; cdr3_nt: TGTGCCAGCGACCGCAGGGCCCTGAACACTGAAGCTTTCTTT
d_call: .; clone_size: .; j_call: TRBJ1-3; v_call: TRBV10-3; cdr3_aa: CAISASLSVYSGNTIYF; cdr3_nt: TGTGCCATCAGTGCGTCCCTATCAGTATACTCTGGAAACACCATATATTTT
d_call: TRBD2; clone_size: .; j_call: TRBJ2-5; v_call: TRBV5-6; cdr3_aa: CASSLAIAGGGETQYF; cdr3_nt: TGTGCCAGCAGCTTGGCCATAGCGGGGGGTGGAGAGACCCAGTACTTC